What follows are 10 T cell receptor beta chains derived from one specimen sequenced in a study of cytomegalovirus exposure and HLA in healthy donors. With 60 Vbeta and 13 Jbeta primers, the PCR was carried out. The data were produced by immunoSEQ multiplex PCR, yet TCRdb's version contains in-frame clones alone and is incomplete. The sample has roughly 120,000 clones, approximately 77% seen once. Sequencing was performed on PBMCs. These receptors all come from a man aged 45-65 years in good health and CMV-seropositive.

The chain has TRBV7-7 and TRBJ1-5; possibly TRBD1 for D (5 bases). CDR1 and CDR2 from the germline V gene are SSHAT and FNYEAQ (reference sequence). Trimming shortened V by 6 bases and J by 5 bases, and 11 bases separated the two germline ends. The CDR3 has 13 amino acids. CDR3 bases: TGTGCCAGCAGTACAGGTTACGATCAGCCCCAGCATTTT. Residues: CASSTGYDQPQHF.

The chain uses TRBV2 and TRBJ1-6; 9 bases agree with TRBD1. Looked up from germline, CDR1 is SNHLY and CDR2 is FYNNEI. V lost 8 bases to trimming and J lost 4 bases; unmatched junction nucleotides: 6. The CDR3 is 15 amino acids. In nucleotides, the CDR3 is TGTGCCAGCCAACAGGGGGCCGGTTATAATTCACCCCTCCACTTT. It specifies CASQQGAGYNSPLHF.

The CDR3 DNA sequence: TGTGCCAGCAGTGAATATGGGGACAGGGGGCAAGATGGCTACACCTTC. Protein: CASSEYGDRGQDGYTF. V gene TRBV25-1 combines with J gene TRBJ1-2, with TRBD1 matching 12 bases. The CDR3 spans 16 residues. The germline CDR1 and CDR2 sequences are MGHDK and SYGVNS. V was clipped by 0 bases and J by 6 bases; unmatched bases: 5.

The J gene is TRBJ2-7, the V gene TRBV30; D uncertain. Trimming removed 5 bases at V and 4 bases at J, with 9 bases between. The germline gives CDR1 GTSNPN, CDR2 SVGIG (reference sequence). CDR3 length: 11 amino acids. The CDR3: CAWESRYEQYF. CDR3 nucleotides: TGTGCCTGGGAATCCAGATACGAGCAGTACTTC. Looking up the rest from reference TRBV30 and TRBJ2-7 gives the full variable domain: SQTIHQWPATLVQPVGSPLSLECTVEGTSNPNLYWYRQAAGRGLQLLFYSVGIGQISSEVPQNLSASRPQDRQFILSSKKLLLSDSGFYLCAWESRYEQYFGPGTRLTVT.

In this sample, this clone turned up a few times. The rearrangement uses TRBV5-4 and TRBJ2-7; D ambiguous. Germline V gene data show CDR1 as SGHNT and CDR2 as YYREEE (reference sequence). The CDR3 consists of 12 residues. V lost 3 bases and J lost 3, with 7 bases in between. The CDR3 sequence: CASSSYGYEQYF. CDR3 coding DNA: TGTGCCAGCAGCTCCTATGGCTACGAGCAGTACTTC.

The V gene is TRBV18, the J gene TRBJ2-2; 12 nucleotides agree with TRBD2. The V gene's germline CDR1 is KGHSH and CDR2 LQKENI. V shed 4 bases and J 0 bases; nucleotides not matched to a gene: 12. The CDR3 spans 20 residues. The CDR3 spells CASSQKGTSGRYANTGELFF. The CDR3 DNA follows: TGTGCCAGCTCACAGAAAGGTACTAGCGGGAGGTACGCGAACACCGGGGAGCTGTTTTTT. Full variable domain (remainder filled in from reference TRBV18 and TRBJ2-2): NAGVMQNPRHLVRRRGQEARLRCSPMKGHSHVYWYRQLPEEGLKFMVYLQKENIIDESGMPKERFSAEFPKEGPSILRIQQVVRGDSAAYFCASSQKGTSGRYANTGELFFGEGSRLTVL.

A few counts support this clone. The chain couples TRBV19 to TRBJ1-1; TRBD1 matches 9 bases. V lost 4 bases and J lost 5; bases outside the gene matches: 8. The CDR3 is 15 amino acids. The germline CDR1 and CDR2 sequences are LNHDA and SQIVND (reference sequence). The DNA for the CDR3 is TGTGCCAGTAGTAGGCCCCGGACAGGGGAGACTGAAGCTTTCTTT. It yields the protein CASSRPRTGETEAFF.

The rearrangement uses TRBV5-1 and TRBJ2-1, with D possibly being TRBD2 (7 bases). Trimming shortened V by 4 bases and J by 8 bases, and 19 bases separated the two germline ends. The CDR3 contains 15 residues. Germline V lookup: CDR1 SGHRS, CDR2 YFSETQ. Written as DNA, the CDR3 is TGCGCCAGCAGCCTGGGGGCTAGCGGTTTCTATGAGCAGTTCTTC. It specifies CASSLGASGFYEQFF.

The rearrangement joins TRBV5-1 to TRBJ1-2; D gene unclear. Trimming took off 0 bases at V and 2 bases at J, with 11 bases between the two ends. Germline CDR1 and CDR2: SGHRS and YFSETQ. This CDR3 is 15 amino acids long. In nucleotides, the CDR3 is TGCGCCAGCAGCTTGGTAGGTGGGAGAAACTATGGCTACACCTTC. It yields the protein CASSLVGGRNYGYTF.

V and J are TRBV6-1 and TRBJ2-2; 9 bases fit TRBD1. Per germline, CDR1 MNHNS and CDR2 SASEGT. The V and J ends lost 4 bases and 4 bases, in that order; junction bases with no gene match: 7. There are 16 residues in the CDR3. The DNA for the CDR3 is TGTGCCAGCAGTGCAAACAGGGGGCGCGGCACCGGGGAGCTGTTTTTT. Amino acids: CASSANRGRGTGELFF.